These T cell receptor beta chains were read from a single sample in a study of human T cells and chemical hapten exposure. MiXCR was run by TCRdb on the RACE reads, yielding one entry per CDR3 protein. The data contain about 70,000 distinct CDR3 sequences, around 9.8% of them singletons. The sequences come from whole blood, collected in connection with sensitization to the hapten diphenylcyclopropenone (DPC). All receptors come from a woman between 40 and 50 years old with alopecia areata. Some clones in this sample may be carry-over from other donors' samples. Both conserved end residues are trimmed from each CDR3.

cdr3_aa	j_call	v_call
ASSPRRYAQY	TRBJ2-3	TRBV18
ASSLDPLVVRNEQY	TRBJ2-7	TRBV7-6
ASSYKPTGAAGGYT	TRBJ1-2	TRBV7-2
ASSFGGQHPSDEQF	TRBJ2-1	TRBV11-3
ASSPLPTRGDEGYGYT	TRBJ1-2	TRBV18
ASRGDRTIKENTGELF	TRBJ2-2	TRBV12-3/TRBV12-4
ASSLASRGGAYEQY	TRBJ2-7	TRBV7-2
ASSLALQGVYEQY	TRBJ2-7	TRBV7-2
ASSLIGADRAQPQH	TRBJ1-5	TRBV7-2
ASFTGTGGEKLF	TRBJ1-4	TRBV28
ASSSFRLGSSGGQSSYNEQF	TRBJ2-1	TRBV2
AISESFSGTNTGELF	TRBJ2-2	TRBV10-3
ASSQEFGGGNTIY	TRBJ1-3	TRBV4-3
ASNKVGQGLNTEAF	TRBJ1-1	TRBV6-5
ASTTAFRDRGTDTQY	TRBJ2-3	TRBV6-2/TRBV6-3
ASSEGTRNSPLH	TRBJ1-6	TRBV2
ASSSNGPGGANVLT	TRBJ2-6	TRBV6-5
ASSQPSGDQDSPLH	TRBJ1-6	TRBV4-2
ASSQDVRGQF	TRBJ2-1	TRBV3-1
ASSYTGTVYEQY	TRBJ2-7	TRBV28
ASSRGRFNEQF	TRBJ2-1	TRBV4-3
ASSQVGDVRNTIY	TRBJ1-3	TRBV4-2
ASSSPGRRRETQY	TRBJ2-5	TRBV7-2
ASSYDGGGGNTIY	TRBJ1-3	TRBV6-2/TRBV6-3
ASSQPGLADYYEQY	TRBJ2-7	TRBV4-2
ASSLDFGQGGYGNEKLF	TRBJ1-4	TRBV5-1
ASSVAGRDTQY	TRBJ2-3	TRBV28
ASSPIPTGGGGTQY	TRBJ2-5	TRBV7-6
ASSSPGQGNTGELF	TRBJ2-2	TRBV5-1
ASSLSWGRTEAF	TRBJ1-1	TRBV5-5
ASSLERHQPQH	TRBJ1-5	TRBV11-2
ASSVGRGLYEKLF	TRBJ1-4	TRBV28
ASSHREGGTEAF	TRBJ1-1	TRBV12-3/TRBV12-4
ASSPDTEAF	TRBJ1-1	TRBV7-2
ASSPLQTWNTEAF	TRBJ1-1	TRBV18
ASSLSSAQADTQY	TRBJ2-3	TRBV11-2
ASSSLDSYQPQH	TRBJ1-5	TRBV7-9
ASSPRGGGAAYNEQF	TRBJ2-1	TRBV11-2
SATLLSGSYGYT	TRBJ1-2	TRBV20-1
ASSNRLAGYNEQF	TRBJ2-1	TRBV6-6
ASSLTSGGASFDEQF	TRBJ2-1	TRBV7-9